Presented here are 5 T cell receptor beta chains from one specimen sequenced in a study of T cell repertoires in cytomegalovirus infection. TCRdb re-derived calls from the reads in MiXCR, one entry per CDR3 protein. Of roughly 920,000 distinct CDR3 sequences in the sample, 31% were seen once. No cognate antigen is known for these TCRs. The sequenced sample was cultured CD8+ T cells from PBMCs, obtained from culture after CMV antigen stimulation. These receptors all come from a human donor in good health (CMV status not recorded). Some clones in this sample may be carry-over from other donors' samples.

This clonotype was detected a few times. The chain uses TRBV19 and TRBJ1-1; D not resolved. Germline V lookup: CDR1 LNHDA, CDR2 SQIVND (reference sequence). V was cut by 4 bases and J by 0 bases, with 9 bases left in between. CDR3 length: 14 amino acids. The CDR3 DNA reads as TGTGCCAGTAGTAAAGTGGGTATGAACACTGAAGCTTTCTTT. Translation: CASSKVGMNTEAFF.

As regards this clonotype: Since a much larger clone is just one base distant, this may be a read error. This rearrangement joins TRBV28 to TRBJ2-3, with a weak D call TRBD1 (5 bases). The CDR3 length is 15 residues. Germline CDR1 is MDHEN and CDR2 is SYDVKM. The CDR3 nucleotides read TGTGCCAGCAGCTTGGATACACAGGACACAGATATGCAGTATTTT. Its protein is CASSLDTQDTDMQYF. The full variable domain, its missing parts supplied by reference TRBV28 and TRBJ2-3, is DVKVTQSSRYLVKRTGEKVFLECVQDMDHENMFWYRQDPGLGLRLIYFSYDVKMKEKGDIPEGYSVSREKKERFSLILESASTNQTSMYLCASSLDTQDTDMQYFGPGTRLTVL.

This rearrangement joins TRBV19 to TRBJ1-1, with 9 bases that match TRBD1. The CDR3 runs to 15 residues. Germline V CDR1 and CDR2: LNHDA, SQIVND (reference sequence). V shed 3 bases, J shed 7 bases, and the junction held 9 bases outside the gene matches. CDR3 nucleotide sequence: TGTGCCAGTAGTATTAGGGACAGGGATCTTCGTGAAGCTTTCTTT. It is translated as CASSIRDRDLREAFF.

The chain links TRBV7-9 to TRBJ2-6, with D perhaps matching TRBD1 (6 bases). CDR3 length: 17 amino acids. Per the germline V gene, CDR1 is SEHNR and CDR2 is FQNEAQ (reference sequence). The V and J ends lost 10 bases and 2 bases respectively, with 21 bases between them. For the CDR3, the DNA is TGTGCCATTCCGAGCGAGGGGCACAGGGCTGGGGCCAACGTCCTGACTTTC. Translating gives CAIPSEGHRAGANVLTF. The entire variable domain, with the rest obtained from reference TRBV7-9 and TRBJ2-6, is as follows: DTGVSQNPRHKITKRGQNVTFRCDPISEHNRLYWYRQTLGQGPEFLTYFQNEAQLEKSRLLSDRFSAERPKGSFSTLEIQRTEQGDSAMYLCAIPSEGHRAGANVLTFGAGSRLTVL.

The chain links TRBV10-3 to TRBJ2-4; 9 nucleotides match TRBD1. Losses at the gene ends were 10 bases for V and 6 bases for J; bases not matched to a gene: 10. The CDR3 is 14 residues long. CDR1 and CDR2 (germline): ENHRY, SYGVKD. The CDR3 here is CATRTGVDLNIQYF. The DNA for the CDR3 is TGTGCCACGCGGACAGGGGTGGACTTAAACATTCAGTACTTC.